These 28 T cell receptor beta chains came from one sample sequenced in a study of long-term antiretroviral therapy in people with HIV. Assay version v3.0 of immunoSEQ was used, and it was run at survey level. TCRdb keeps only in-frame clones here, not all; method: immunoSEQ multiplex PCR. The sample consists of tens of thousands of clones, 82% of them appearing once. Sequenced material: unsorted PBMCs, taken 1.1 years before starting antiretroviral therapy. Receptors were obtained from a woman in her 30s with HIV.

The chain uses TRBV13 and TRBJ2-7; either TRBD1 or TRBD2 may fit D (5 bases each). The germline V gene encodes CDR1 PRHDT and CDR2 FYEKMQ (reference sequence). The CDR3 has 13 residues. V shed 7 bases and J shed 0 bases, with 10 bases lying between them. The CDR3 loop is CASTGPDSYEQYF. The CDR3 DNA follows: TGTGCCAGCACGGGGCCTGACTCCTACGAGCAGTACTTC.

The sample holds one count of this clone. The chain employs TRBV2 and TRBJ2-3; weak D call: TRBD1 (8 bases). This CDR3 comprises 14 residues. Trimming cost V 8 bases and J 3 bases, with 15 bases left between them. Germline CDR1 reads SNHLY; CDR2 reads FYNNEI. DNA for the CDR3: TGTGCCAGCCGGACAGGGAGGGTGACAGATACGCAGTATTTT. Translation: CASRTGRVTDTQYF.

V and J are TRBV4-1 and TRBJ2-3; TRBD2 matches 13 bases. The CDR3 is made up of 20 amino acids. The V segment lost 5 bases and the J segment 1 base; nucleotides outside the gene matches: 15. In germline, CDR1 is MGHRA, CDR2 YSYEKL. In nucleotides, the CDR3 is TGCGCCAGCAGCAAATTGACTAGCGGGGGGCCGGGATCAGGCACAGATACGCAGTATTTT. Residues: CASSKLTSGGPGSGTDTQYF.

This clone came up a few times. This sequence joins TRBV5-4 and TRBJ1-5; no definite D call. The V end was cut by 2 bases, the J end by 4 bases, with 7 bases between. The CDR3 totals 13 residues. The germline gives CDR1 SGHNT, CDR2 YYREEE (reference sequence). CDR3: CASSFEGNQPQHF. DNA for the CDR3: TGTGCCAGCAGCTTCGAAGGGAATCAGCCCCAGCATTTT.

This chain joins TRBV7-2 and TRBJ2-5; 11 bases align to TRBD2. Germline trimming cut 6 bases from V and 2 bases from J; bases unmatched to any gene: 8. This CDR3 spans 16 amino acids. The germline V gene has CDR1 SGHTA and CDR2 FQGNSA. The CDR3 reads CASRMRLAGTQETQYF. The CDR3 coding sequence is TGTGCCAGCAGGATGAGACTAGCGGGGACACAAGAGACCCAGTACTTC.

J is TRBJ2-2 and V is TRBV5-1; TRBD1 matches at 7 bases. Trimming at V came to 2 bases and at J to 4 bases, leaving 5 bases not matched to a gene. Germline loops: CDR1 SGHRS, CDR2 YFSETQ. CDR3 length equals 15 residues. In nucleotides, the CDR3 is TGCGCCAGCAGCTTCGGGACAGTCAGCACCGGGGAGCTGTTTTTT. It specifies CASSFGTVSTGELFF.

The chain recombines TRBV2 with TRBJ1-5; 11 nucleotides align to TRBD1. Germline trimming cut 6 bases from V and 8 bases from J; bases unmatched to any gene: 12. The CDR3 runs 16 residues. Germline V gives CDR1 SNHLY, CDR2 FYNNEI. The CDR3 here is CASRDGTGGDRKPQHF. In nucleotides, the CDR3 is TGTGCCAGCAGAGACGGGACAGGGGGGGATCGTAAGCCCCAGCATTTT.

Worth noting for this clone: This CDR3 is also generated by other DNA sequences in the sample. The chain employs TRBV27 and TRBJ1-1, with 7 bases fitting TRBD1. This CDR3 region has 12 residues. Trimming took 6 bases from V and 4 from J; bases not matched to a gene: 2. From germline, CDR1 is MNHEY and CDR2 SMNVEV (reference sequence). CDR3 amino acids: CASRTGVTEAFF. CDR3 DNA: TGTGCCAGCAGAACAGGGGTCACTGAAGCTTTCTTT.

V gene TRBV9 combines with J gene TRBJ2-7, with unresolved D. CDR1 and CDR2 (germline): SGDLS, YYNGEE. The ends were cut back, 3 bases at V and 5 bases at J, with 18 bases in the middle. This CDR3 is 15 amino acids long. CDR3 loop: CASSAAPRVDDEQYF. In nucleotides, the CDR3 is TGTGCCAGCAGCGCAGCCCCGAGAGTAGATGACGAGCAGTACTTC.

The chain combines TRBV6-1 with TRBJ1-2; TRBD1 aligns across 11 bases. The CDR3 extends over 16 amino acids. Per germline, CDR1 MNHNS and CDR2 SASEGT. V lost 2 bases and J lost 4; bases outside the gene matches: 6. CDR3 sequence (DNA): TGTGCCAGCAGTGAATTTCGGACAGGGGGCATCTATGGCTACACCTTC. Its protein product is CASSEFRTGGIYGYTF.

In DNA form, the CDR3 reads TGTGCCAGCAGCCCCCCGGGGGGGCCCGATTTTGAGCAGTTCTTC. Translation gives CASSPPGGPDFEQFF. This chain links TRBV11-2 with TRBJ2-1, with 8 bases fitting TRBD2. Germline trimming cut 5 bases from V and 9 bases from J; bases unmatched to any gene: 12. The CDR3 runs to 15 residues. Germline V gives CDR1 SGHAT, CDR2 FQNNGV. Full variable domain (rest looked up from reference TRBV11-2 and TRBJ2-1): EAGVAQSPRYKIIEKRQSVAFWCNPISGHATLYWYQQILGQGPKLLIQFQNNGVVDDSQLPKDRFSAERLKGVDSTLKIQPAKLEDSAVYLCASSPPGGPDFEQFFGPGTRLTVL.

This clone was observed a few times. The CDR3 sequence: CASSVGGISGNTIYF. DNA of the CDR3: TGTGCCAGCAGCGTCGGGGGGATCTCTGGAAACACCATATATTTT. The genes are TRBV9 and TRBJ1-3, with D possibly being TRBD1 (5 bases). The CDR3 has 15 residues. Trimming pared 2 bases from V and 0 bases from J, leaving 9 bases between. The germline gives CDR1 SGDLS, CDR2 YYNGEE.

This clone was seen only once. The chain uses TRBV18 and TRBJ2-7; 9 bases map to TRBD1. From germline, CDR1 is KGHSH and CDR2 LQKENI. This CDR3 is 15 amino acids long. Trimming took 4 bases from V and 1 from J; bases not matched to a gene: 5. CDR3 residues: CASSRGQGGSYEQYV. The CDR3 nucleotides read TGTGCCAGCTCACGGGGACAGGGAGGGTCCTACGAGCAGTACGTC.

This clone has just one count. This chain's CDR3 is CASSQEWPGGAEAFF. The CDR3, as DNA: TGTGCCAGCAGCCAAGAGTGGCCAGGGGGTGCTGAAGCTTTCTTT. This sequence joins TRBV4-2 and TRBJ1-1, with TRBD1 matching over 7 bases. Per germline, CDR1 LGHNA and CDR2 YNFKEQ. The CDR3 length is 15 residues. J gave up 6 bases and V 0 bases, and 7 bases lay outside the gene matches.

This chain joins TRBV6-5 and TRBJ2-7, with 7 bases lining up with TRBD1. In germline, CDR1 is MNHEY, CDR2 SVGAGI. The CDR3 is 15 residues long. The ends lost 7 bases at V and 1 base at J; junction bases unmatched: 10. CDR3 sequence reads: CASIVTGRESYEQYV. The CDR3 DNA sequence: TGTGCCAGCATTGTGACAGGGAGAGAATCCTACGAGCAGTACGTC.

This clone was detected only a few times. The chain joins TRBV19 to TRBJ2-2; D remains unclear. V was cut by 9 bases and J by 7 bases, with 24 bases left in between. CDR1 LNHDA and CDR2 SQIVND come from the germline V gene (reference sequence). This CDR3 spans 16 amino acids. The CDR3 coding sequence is TGTGCCAGCCGGGCCCCTACCTTTGGGTTTGGCGGGGAGCTGTTTTTT. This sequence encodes CASRAPTFGFGGELFF.

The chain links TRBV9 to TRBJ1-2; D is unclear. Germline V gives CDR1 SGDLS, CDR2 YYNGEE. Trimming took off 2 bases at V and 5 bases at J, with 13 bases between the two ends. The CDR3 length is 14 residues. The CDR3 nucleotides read TGTGCCAGCAGCGTCAAGGGAGCTGGGTATGGCTACACCTTC. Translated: CASSVKGAGYGYTF.

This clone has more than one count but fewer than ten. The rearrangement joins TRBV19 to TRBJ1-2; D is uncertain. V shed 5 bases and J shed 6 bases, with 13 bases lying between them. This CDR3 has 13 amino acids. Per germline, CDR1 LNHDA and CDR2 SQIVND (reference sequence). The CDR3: CASSATARDGYTF. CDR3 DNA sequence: TGTGCCAGTAGTGCGACCGCACGGGATGGCTACACCTTC.

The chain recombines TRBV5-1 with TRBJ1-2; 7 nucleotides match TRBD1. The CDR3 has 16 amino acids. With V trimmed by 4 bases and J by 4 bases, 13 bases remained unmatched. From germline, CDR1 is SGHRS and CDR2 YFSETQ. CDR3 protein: CASSPVSGGGSYGYTF. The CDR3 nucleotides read TGCGCCAGCAGCCCCGTCTCGGGAGGGGGCTCCTATGGCTACACCTTC.

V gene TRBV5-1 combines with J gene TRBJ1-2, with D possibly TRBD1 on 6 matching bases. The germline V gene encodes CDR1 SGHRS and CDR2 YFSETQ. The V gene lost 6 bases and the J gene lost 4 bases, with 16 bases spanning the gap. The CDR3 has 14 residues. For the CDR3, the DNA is TGCGCCAGCACCGAAAATGGGGGGCTCTATGGCTACACCTTC. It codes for CASTENGGLYGYTF.

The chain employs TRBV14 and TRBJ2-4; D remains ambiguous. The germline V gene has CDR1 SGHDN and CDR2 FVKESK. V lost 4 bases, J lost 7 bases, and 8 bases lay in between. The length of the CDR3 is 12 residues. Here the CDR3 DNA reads TGTGCCAGCAGCCGAGGAGAGAACATTCAGTACTTC. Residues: CASSRGENIQYF.

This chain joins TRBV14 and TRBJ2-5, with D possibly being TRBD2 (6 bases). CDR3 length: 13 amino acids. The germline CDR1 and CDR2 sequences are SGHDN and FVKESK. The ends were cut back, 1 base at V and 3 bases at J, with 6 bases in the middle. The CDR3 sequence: CASSQGGEETQYF. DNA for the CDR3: TGTGCCAGCAGCCAAGGGGGGGAAGAGACCCAGTACTTC.

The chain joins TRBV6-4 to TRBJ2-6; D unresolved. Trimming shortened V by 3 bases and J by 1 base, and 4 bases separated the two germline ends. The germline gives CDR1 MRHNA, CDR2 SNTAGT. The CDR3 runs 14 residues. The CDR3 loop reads CASSEQSGANVLTF. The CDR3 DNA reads TGTGCCAGCAGTGAGCAGTCTGGGGCCAACGTCCTGACTTTC.

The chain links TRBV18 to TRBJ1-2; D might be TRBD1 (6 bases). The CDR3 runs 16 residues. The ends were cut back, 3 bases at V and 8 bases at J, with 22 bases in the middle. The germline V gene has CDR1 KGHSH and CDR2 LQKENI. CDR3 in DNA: TGTGCCAGCTCACCTAGAGCAGGGGAGAATGTCCTCGGCTACACCTTC. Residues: CASSPRAGENVLGYTF.

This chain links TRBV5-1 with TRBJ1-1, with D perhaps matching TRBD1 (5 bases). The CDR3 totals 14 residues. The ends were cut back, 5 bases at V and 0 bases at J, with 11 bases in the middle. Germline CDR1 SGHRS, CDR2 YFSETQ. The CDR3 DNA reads TGCGCCAGCAGATTAGGGGAGATGAACACTGAAGCTTTCTTT. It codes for CASRLGEMNTEAFF.

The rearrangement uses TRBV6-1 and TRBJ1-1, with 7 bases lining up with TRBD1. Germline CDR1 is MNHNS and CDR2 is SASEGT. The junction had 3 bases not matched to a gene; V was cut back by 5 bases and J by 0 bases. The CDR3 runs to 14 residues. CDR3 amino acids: CASSPTGLNTEAFF. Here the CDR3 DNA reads TGTGCCAGCAGTCCGACAGGGTTGAACACTGAAGCTTTCTTT.

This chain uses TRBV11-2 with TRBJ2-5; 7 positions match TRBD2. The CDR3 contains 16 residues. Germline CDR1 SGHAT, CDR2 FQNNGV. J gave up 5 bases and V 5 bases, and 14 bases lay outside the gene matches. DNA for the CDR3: TGTGCCAGCAGCCGTTTACTTGGCGGGGGAGGCGAGACCCAGTACTTC. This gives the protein CASSRLLGGGGETQYF.

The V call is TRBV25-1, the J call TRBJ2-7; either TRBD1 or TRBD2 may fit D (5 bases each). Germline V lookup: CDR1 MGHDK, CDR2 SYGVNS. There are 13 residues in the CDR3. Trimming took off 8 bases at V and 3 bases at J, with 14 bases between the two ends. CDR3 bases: TGTGCCAGCGTGGGGACGGAGTTCTACGAGCAGTACTTC. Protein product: CASVGTEFYEQYF.